This T cell receptor (beta chain) is drawn from a study of blood T cells in healthy people across ages. Germline assignment: CDR1 MNHEY and CDR2 SMNVEV (reference sequence). With 7 bases removed from V and 1 base from J, the gap between germline ends came to 16 bases. The CDR3 is 15 amino acids. Study-level points and caveats: Underestimates were what the diversity estimates from one million T cells were considered to be.

A second PCR, run for roughly 7 to 12 cycles, used a sample-barcoded 5' primer plus a J-beta primer mix. A template-switch adaptor containing 12 random nucleotides labeled each cDNA molecule. MiXCR, applied by TCRdb to the 5' RACE reads, yields one record per CDR3 protein. The profile covers roughly 730,000 distinct CDR3 sequences, with just over 55% appearing a single time and approximately 24% taken by the ten largest. Worth noting for this clonotype: Its specificity is unknown.

The sample taken for sequencing was blood. This TCR was sampled from a man aged 40-55 years in good health. The chain is built from TRBV27 and TRBJ1-1, with a possible D match to TRBD1 (6 bases). CDR3 protein: CASTPAGTQNTEAFF. The CDR3 DNA is TGTGCCAGCACCCCTGCCGGGACACAGAACACTGAAGCTTTCTTT.